This T cell receptor (beta chain) was profiled in a study of shared clonotypes between healthy human individuals (dated by TCRdb to about 2020). Broadly, across the study: The cohort included a few men and a couple of women between 18 and 49 years of age. Per donor, three plates each were used for CD4 naive and CD4 memory, two for CD8 naive, and one for CD8 memory. To estimate repertoire size and how much clonotypes are shared between individuals, the study performed deep sequencing of blood TCR repertoires from a few healthy adults. To increase sequencing depth and limit assay-specific biases, different laboratories used diverse techniques to prepare libraries and sequence TCR repertoires. Between about 0.94 and 8.9 billion PBMCs per donor were obtained by leukapheresis.

Study-wide findings and limitations: Pairwise subsampling led to the expectation that sequencing depth would affect the degree of clonotype sharing among donors. Sampling was limited to blood, and TCR repertoires in tissue likely differ from TCR repertoires in blood. Higher generation probabilities were observed for clonotypes shared by all four sorted-subset donors than for non-shared clonotypes. The small number of donors limited the genetic and exposure-history diversity represented. Even with the large sequencing depth, rarefaction of the sorted-subset datasets indicated that sequencing was incomplete. Roughly 5% of naive CD4, around 4% of naive CD8, around 2.3% of memory CD4, and about 0.4% of memory CD8 clonotypes were shared across four donors. Larger estimated clonotype richness was generally found for naive subsets than for memory subsets.

TCR CDR3 regions were amplified from genomic DNA by multiplex PCR using the deep immunoSEQ assay. Genomic DNA extracted from each cell subset was distributed evenly over all wells of several immunoSEQ 96-well plates, and each plate served as one replicate. Each replicate PCR for sorted subsets received approximately 200 ng genomic DNA, equal to tens of thousands of T cell genomes. The purified libraries were quantified using a Qubit 3.0 fluorometer, sized with a Bioanalyzer 2100, and then quantified again using the KAPA Library Quantification kit. Each immunoSEQ 96-well plate was sequenced on its own single-read 150-cycle Illumina NextSeq 550 flow cell. The published analysis was carried out like this. Because the immunoSEQ output held only junctional sequences and lacked quality scores, the filtering could not match the filtering applied to full-length reads. To assign V/J genes and CDR3, sequences were annotated using PyIR, a Python wrapper for IgBLAST v1.9, with IMGT germline references. Reads were filtered out if the reads had weak V/J assignments (E-value above 1e-6), no CDR3, stop codons, out-of-frame junctions, or ambiguous translated residues. V3J clonotypes were defined by identical inferred V gene, J gene, and CDR3 amino acid sequence. Percentage overlap between repertoires was computed as shared unique clonotypes divided by the size of the smaller repertoire. Repertoire richness was assessed with RTK rarefaction, the Chao1 estimator, and Recon v2.1 estimates of unobserved clonotypes. Generation probabilities were computed with OLGA for all TCRbeta clonotypes obtained by the gDNA method from several donors. What TCRdb holds here is the immuneACCESS table cut down to in-frame rearrangements. Part of the clones is not present; checked against another copy, under half of the missing clones reflect an unresolved V gene, and the others are unexplained. Clone size and V and J calls were adopted from that table, with D and trimming inferred from the DNA. In this sample the table shows around 600,000 clones, approximately 96% of which occur a single time. 0.095% to 0.14% of the sample rests with the top ten.

As concerns this clone: The clone's antigen remains unknown. Base qualities are not recorded, but no much larger clone differs from it by a single base.

CD8 naive samples were CD45RO-negative cells positively selected for CCR7, giving a CD45RA+CCR7+ population that excluded TemRA cells. The donors were healthy, HIV-negative adults who had no recently reported acute infections or vaccinations. Every donor was a Caucasian adult residing in Nashville, Tennessee, USA. Blood was collected by leukapheresis, and PBMCs were isolated by Ficoll-Histopaque density gradient centrifugation and then cryopreserved in liquid nitrogen vapor phase. Analytical flow cytometry was used to check the purity and quantity of each magnetically sorted T cell population. Genomic DNA was isolated from each sorted fraction and quantified by UV absorbance on a Nanodrop 2000c. The germline V gene specifies SGHTA as CDR1 and FQGNSA as CDR2. Including the terminal cysteine and phenylalanine, the CDR3 comprises 13 residues. The sequence is cut down to CDR3 DNA, 39 bases in frame from base 1. Compared with germline, V lacks 3 bases and J lacks 5 bases; bases without a gene match: 4.

This sequence uses TRBV7-2 and TRBJ2-7, with 7 central nucleotides matching TRBD2. The specimen was naive CD8+ T cells sorted from blood. Sample cell subset or site, as interpreted from the label and publication: CD45RA+CCR7+. The receptor comes from a woman aged 25 to 39 in good health. CDR3 region: CASSFTGTNEQYF. The nucleotide sequence is TGTGCCAGCAGCTTTACCGGGACTAACGAGCAGTACTTC. The full variable domain, with segments outside the CDR3 supplied by the reference TRBV7-2 and TRBJ2-7 proteins, appears as GAGVSQSPSNKVTEKGKDVELRCDPISGHTALYWYRQSLGQGLEFLIYFQGNSAPDKSGLPSDRFSAERTGGSVSTLTIQRTQQEDSAVYLCASSFTGTNEQYFGPGTRLTVT.